This T cell receptor (beta chain) is drawn from a study of technical replicates of blood from a handful of donors. Clones were sequenced by immunoSEQ multiplex PCR, and TCRdb holds only the in-frame ones, with some missing. The repertoire has roughly 71,000 clones, about 94% of them found once; the top ten carry under 0.5%. Deletions cut 8 bases from V and 8 bases from J, with 12 bases between. This CDR3 has 11 residues. Germline lookup yields CDR1 MGHDK and CDR2 SYGVNS. The sequenced sample consisted of T cells isolated from PBMCs. The sequence derives from a human donor in good health. This chain uses TRBV25-1 with TRBJ1-2; a possible D gene is TRBD1 (5 bases). The CDR3 DNA reads as TGTGCCAGCGGGGGAGGAAAAGGCTACACCTTC. Its translation is CASGGGKGYTF.